This T cell receptor beta chain is from a study of T cells in Graves' hyperthyroidism and ophthalmopathy. Across the whole study: The blood sample was taken at first diagnosis, before treatment began.

Points from the study as a whole: Stable hyperthyroidism and ophthalmopathy were separated using 13 V-J signatures.

TCR beta CDR3 regions were amplified from RNA. Primed by the HTBI set, a first-round RT-PCR was run on the TCR CDR3. TCRdb recomputed calls from the multiplex PCR reads with MiXCR, one row per CDR3 protein. The repertoire holds 490,000 or so distinct CDR3 sequences, nearly 20% seen once, with 47% in the top ten. V dropped 4 bases and J dropped 5; count of bases not matched to a gene: 7. CDR1 and CDR2 from the germline V gene are MNHEY and SVGEGT. CDR3 length: 15 residues. In this sample, this clonotype turned up a few times. Antigen: not known. The specimen sequenced was blood. The chain uses TRBV6-2 or TRBV6-3 and TRBJ2-1, with 8 positions matching TRBD2. This sequence originates from a middle-aged man with Graves' ophthalmopathy. In nucleotides, the CDR3 is TGTGCCAGCAGTTTTCGCGGGAGGACCAACAATGAGCAGTTCTTC. Protein sequence: CASSFRGRTNNEQFF.